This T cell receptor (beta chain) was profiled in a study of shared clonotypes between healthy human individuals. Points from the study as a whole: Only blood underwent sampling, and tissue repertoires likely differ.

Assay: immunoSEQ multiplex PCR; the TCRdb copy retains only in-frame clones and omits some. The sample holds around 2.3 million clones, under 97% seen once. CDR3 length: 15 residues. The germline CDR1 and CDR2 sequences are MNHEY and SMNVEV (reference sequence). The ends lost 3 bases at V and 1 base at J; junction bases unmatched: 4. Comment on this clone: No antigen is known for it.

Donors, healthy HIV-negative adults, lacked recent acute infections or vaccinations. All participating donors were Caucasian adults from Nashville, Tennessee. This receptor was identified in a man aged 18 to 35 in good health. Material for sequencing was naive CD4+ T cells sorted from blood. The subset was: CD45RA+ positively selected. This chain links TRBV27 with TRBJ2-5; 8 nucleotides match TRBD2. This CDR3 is CASSFSGGLQETQYF. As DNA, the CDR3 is TGTGCCAGCAGTTTCAGCGGGGGCCTCCAAGAGACCCAGTACTTC.